The 23 T cell receptor beta chains below were found in one sample sequenced in a study of cytomegalovirus exposure and HLA in healthy donors. PCR was performed using 60 Vbeta and 13 Jbeta primers. Repertoires were generated with immunoSEQ multiplex PCR, while TCRdb's copy carries only in-frame clones and drops some. The data contain 150,000 to 200,000 clones, approximately 85% of them singletons. Material: PBMCs. Receptors originate from a man aged 50 to 60 in good health and CMV-seropositive.

This clone was found a few times. This chain links TRBV4-3 with TRBJ2-7, with 7 positions matching TRBD2. J gave up 2 bases and V 0 bases, and 7 bases lay outside the gene matches. Germline V CDR1 and CDR2: LGHNA, YSLEER. The CDR3 spans 16 residues. CDR3 protein: CASSQDRGGRAYEQYF. In DNA form, the CDR3 reads TGCGCCAGCAGCCAAGATCGAGGAGGGAGGGCCTACGAGCAGTACTTC.

The genes are TRBV6-6 and TRBJ2-1, with D possibly matching TRBD2 (6 bases). Germline V gene data show CDR1 as MNHNY and CDR2 as SVGAGI (reference sequence). The length of the CDR3 is 14 residues. V was trimmed by 10 bases and J by 6 bases, leaving 19 bases between them. The CDR3 DNA reads TGTGCCATTACGGACTACCCAGTGAGCAATGAGCAGTTCTTC. It translates to CAITDYPVSNEQFF.

The rearrangement joins TRBV7-3 to TRBJ1-1, with D possibly being TRBD1 (5 bases). The CDR3 is made up of 13 amino acids. V shed 5 bases and J shed 4 bases, with 11 bases lying between them. Germline V CDR1 and CDR2: SGHTA, FQGTGA. As DNA, the CDR3 is TGTGCCAGCAGCCCCACAGGTAGCACTGAAGCTTTCTTT. Amino acids: CASSPTGSTEAFF.

The J gene is TRBJ2-4, the V gene TRBV28; D gene unclear. The V gene's germline CDR1 is MDHEN and CDR2 SYDVKM. The CDR3 has 13 residues. V lost 2 bases to trimming and J lost 9 bases, with 11 bases between them. DNA for the CDR3: TGTGCCAGCAGTTTACCGGCTCCAGGCATTCAGTACTTC. Amino acids: CASSLPAPGIQYF.

CDR3 sequence reads: CASSVRNSPLHF. The CDR3 nucleotides are TGTGCCAGCAGTGTCCGTAATTCACCCCTCCACTTT. The chain is built from TRBV9 and TRBJ1-6; D remains ambiguous. Germline V gene lookup returns CDR1 SGDLS and CDR2 YYNGEE. Trimming shortened V by 5 bases and J by 6 bases, and 6 bases separated the two germline ends. The CDR3 extends over 12 amino acids.

The J gene is TRBJ2-1, the V gene TRBV30; TRBD2 matches at 7 bases. The germline V gene has CDR1 GTSNPN and CDR2 SVGIG (reference sequence). The ends lost 5 bases at V and 3 bases at J; junction bases unmatched: 10. The CDR3 length is 15 residues. Here the CDR3 reads CAWLPPGLVYNEQFF. The CDR3 DNA is TGTGCCTGGCTCCCCCCCGGACTAGTCTACAATGAGCAGTTCTTC.

The chain recombines TRBV2 with TRBJ1-1; D ambiguous. This CDR3 has 13 residues. Per the germline V gene, CDR1 is SNHLY and CDR2 is FYNNEI. Trimming took 2 bases from V and 7 from J, leaving 11 bases between them. CDR3 sequence: CASSEWATDEAFF. The CDR3, as DNA: TGTGCCAGCAGTGAATGGGCAACAGATGAAGCTTTCTTT.

This clone was seen just once. The V call is TRBV15, the J call TRBJ2-3, with TRBD2 matching 8 bases. The trim removed 0 bases at V and 2 bases at J, leaving 1 base unmatched. Looked up from germline, CDR1 is LNHNV and CDR2 is YYDKDF (reference sequence). CDR3 length equals 15 residues. The CDR3 spells CATSRDGLATDTQYF. DNA for the CDR3: TGTGCCACCAGCAGAGACGGACTAGCCACAGATACGCAGTATTTT.

CDR3 amino acids: CASSQEQRAQANQPQHF. The CDR3 DNA sequence: TGTGCCAGCAGCCAAGAACAGCGGGCTCAGGCCAATCAGCCCCAGCATTTT. This chain links TRBV4-2 with TRBJ1-5; D is unclear. The V gene lost 0 bases and the J gene lost 3 bases, with 15 bases spanning the gap. Germline values: CDR1 LGHNA, CDR2 YNFKEQ. The CDR3 is made up of 17 amino acids.

CDR3 nucleotides: TGTGCCAGCAGCGTAGTGACAGGGGTAGGGGAGCTGTTTTTT. Translation: CASSVVTGVGELFF. This rearrangement joins TRBV9 to TRBJ2-2, with 8 bases fitting TRBD1. Germline V gene lookup returns CDR1 SGDLS and CDR2 YYNGEE. J gave up 8 bases and V 0 bases, and 3 bases lay outside the gene matches. The CDR3 is 14 residues long.

The V gene is TRBV9, the J gene TRBJ2-3, with 9 bases aligning to TRBD1. Germline V CDR1 and CDR2: SGDLS, YYNGEE. The ends lost 3 bases at V and 4 bases at J; junction bases unmatched: 6. The CDR3 runs 15 residues. The CDR3, as DNA: TGTGCCAGCAGCGACCGGGACAGGGTCCCAGATACGCAGTATTTT. Translation: CASSDRDRVPDTQYF.

The chain employs TRBV4-1 and TRBJ2-2, with 8 bases that match TRBD2. V shed 2 bases, J shed 5 bases, and the junction held 7 bases outside the gene matches. CDR1 is MGHRA, CDR2 YSYEKL, per germline. The CDR3 is 16 residues long. CDR3 nucleotide sequence: TGCGCCAGCAGCCAAACATCACTAGCGGATACCGGGGAGCTGTTTTTT. This codes for CASSQTSLADTGELFF.

The chain employs TRBV12-5 and TRBJ2-5, with 12 bases fitting TRBD1. The DNA end is more similar to TRBJ2-7, so the J call may be wrong. Germline V gene data show CDR1 as LGHNT and CDR2 as FRNRAP. The CDR3 length is 15 residues. The CDR3 bases are TGTGCTAGTGGCCCCGGGACAGGGGGCTTCTACGAGCAGTACTTC. Protein: CASGPGTGGFYEQYF.

This clone was recorded only once. The V call is TRBV4-1, the J call TRBJ2-1, with 11 bases that match TRBD2. After removal of 0 bases from V and 7 bases from J, the junction contained 11 bases not matched to a gene. CDR1 MGHRA and CDR2 YSYEKL come from the germline V gene. The CDR3 extends over 18 amino acids. This CDR3 reads CASSQDKYKASGGNEQFF. The CDR3 DNA is TGCGCCAGCAGCCAAGACAAATATAAGGCTAGCGGGGGGAATGAGCAGTTCTTC.

This clone has only one observation. The CDR3 DNA follows: TGCGCCAGCAGCTTGAAGCAGGGGGTGAACACTGAAGCTTTCTTT. It yields the protein CASSLKQGVNTEAFF. The chain employs TRBV5-1 and TRBJ1-1; 7 nucleotides line up with TRBD1. Germline lookup yields CDR1 SGHRS and CDR2 YFSETQ. The CDR3 spans 15 residues. V was clipped by 1 base and J by 0 bases; unmatched bases: 3.

This clone was seen just once. The chain has TRBV18 and TRBJ1-2, with 9 bases lining up with TRBD1. CDR3 length: 15 amino acids. V was clipped by 1 base and J by 0 bases; unmatched bases: 0. Germline CDR1 KGHSH, CDR2 LQKENI. The CDR3 sequence: CASSPRQGANYGYTF. CDR3 bases: TGTGCCAGCTCACCACGACAGGGGGCTAACTATGGCTACACCTTC.

The CDR3 nucleotides read TGTGCCAGCAGCCCCCGGGTTAGCGGGGGGGCCGTAGGGCAGTACTTC. Amino acids: CASSPRVSGGAVGQYF. This chain uses TRBV13 with TRBJ2-7; 11 bases fit TRBD2. Germline V gene data show CDR1 as PRHDT and CDR2 as FYEKMQ (reference sequence). V lost 5 bases to trimming and J lost 9 bases; unmatched junction nucleotides: 15. This CDR3 comprises 16 residues. Using reference TRBV13 and TRBJ2-7 for the parts outside the CDR3, the full variable domain is AAGVIQSPRHLIKEKRETATLKCYPIPRHDTVYWYQQGPGQDPQFLISFYEKMQSDKGSIPDRFSAQQFSDYHSELNMSSLELGDSALYFCASSPRVSGGAVGQYFGPGTRLTVT.

This chain joins TRBV7-9 and TRBJ2-5; no firm D call. Matching the DNA end better, TRBJ2-7 makes the J call doubtful. Germline assignment: CDR1 SEHNR and CDR2 FQNEAQ (reference sequence). The length of the CDR3 is 13 residues. As DNA, the CDR3 is TGTGCCAGCAGCTTACAGGCCAGAGACGAGCAGTACTTC. This sequence encodes CASSLQARDEQYF.

The genes are TRBV28 and TRBJ2-7; 8 bases are a match to TRBD1. Germline CDR1 reads MDHEN; CDR2 reads SYDVKM. J gave up 2 bases and V 8 bases, and 11 bases lay outside the gene matches. This CDR3 is 15 amino acids long. The CDR3 nucleotides are TGTGCCAGCGAGTACAGGGGACAGGTGCCCTACGAGCAGTACTTC. This codes for CASEYRGQVPYEQYF.

The chain uses TRBV6-1 and TRBJ2-2; a possible D gene is TRBD2 (5 bases). CDR3 length equals 14 residues. Trimming took off 1 base at V and 3 bases at J, with 6 bases between the two ends. Germline lookup yields CDR1 MNHNS and CDR2 SASEGT. In DNA, the CDR3 is TGTGCCAGCAGTGAAGAGAGGGACACCGGGGAGCTGTTTTTT. Residues: CASSEERDTGELFF.

The J gene is TRBJ2-1, the V gene TRBV6-6, with 11 bases identical to TRBD2. Germline CDR1 MNHNY, CDR2 SVGAGI (reference sequence). This CDR3 has 13 residues. V was clipped by 8 bases and J by 4 bases; unmatched bases: 1. CDR3 nucleotides: TGTGCCAGCCGACTAGCGGGGTACAATGAGCAGTTCTTC. Its protein is CASRLAGYNEQFF.

This rearrangement joins TRBV6-4 to TRBJ2-2, with TRBD2 matching 7 bases. This CDR3 contains 16 residues. V was pared by 6 bases and J by 4 bases, with 11 bases of the junction left unmatched. CDR1 MRHNA and CDR2 SNTAGT come from the germline V gene. The CDR3 DNA reads as TGTGCCAGCAGCTCTAGCGGAGCTCAAGGCACCGGGGAGCTGTTTTTT. Protein: CASSSSGAQGTGELFF.

The V and J genes are TRBV9 and TRBJ2-1; 9 bases map to TRBD1. The CDR3 contains 14 residues. J was trimmed by 7 bases and V by 4 bases; bases with no gene match: 6. Germline assignment: CDR1 SGDLS and CDR2 YYNGEE. CDR3 in DNA: TGTGCCAGCAGCCTCACGGGACAGGGAAATGAGCAGTTCTTC. Protein sequence: CASSLTGQGNEQFF.